The 17 T cell receptor beta chains reported below all come from one sample, sequenced in a study of control samples from healthy donors and cancer patients. Measured with immunoSEQ multiplex PCR; TCRdb has only the in-frame clones, and not every one. The top ten hold roughly a tenth of the sample, which has over 50,000 clones, about 80% seen once. Sequenced material: blood. These receptors were taken from a man in his 70s in good health.

With regard to this clone: Different DNA sequences within this sample yield the same CDR3. The V and J genes are TRBV5-4 and TRBJ1-3; D uncertain. Trimming pared 5 bases from V and 1 base from J, leaving 10 bases between. Germline V gene data show CDR1 as SGHNT and CDR2 as YYREEE (reference sequence). This CDR3 contains 14 residues. The CDR3 sequence is CASSLGGSGNTIYF. The CDR3, as DNA: TGTGCCAGCAGTCTAGGTGGATCTGGAAACACCATATATTTT. Full variable domain (rest looked up from reference TRBV5-4 and TRBJ1-3): ETGVTQSPTHLIKTRGQQVTLRCSSQSGHNTVSWYQQALGQGPQFIFQYYREEENGRGNFPPRFSGLQFPNYSSELNVNALELDDSALYLCASSLGGSGNTIYFGEGSWLTVV.

The V and J genes are TRBV5-4 and TRBJ2-5, with no clear D. CDR1 and CDR2 (germline): SGHNT, YYREEE (reference sequence). V was trimmed by 0 bases and J by 5 bases, leaving 5 bases between them. The CDR3 consists of 12 residues. CDR3 DNA sequence: TGTGCCAGCAGCTTGGTGGGGGAGACCCAGTACTTC. Protein sequence: CASSLVGETQYF.

The rearrangement uses TRBV11-2 and TRBJ2-1; D possibly corresponds to TRBD2 (5 bases). There are 15 residues in the CDR3. V was shortened by 6 bases and J by 4 bases, with 16 bases between the two germline ends. Germline V gene lookup returns CDR1 SGHAT and CDR2 FQNNGV. Written as DNA, the CDR3 is TGTGCCAGCAGTCAACTAGTAACGGCGTACAATGAGCAGTTCTTC. Protein sequence: CASSQLVTAYNEQFF.

The V call is TRBV18, the J call TRBJ2-5; weak D call: TRBD2 (5 bases). The germline V and J ends were trimmed by 0 bases and 5 bases, with 13 bases remaining between them. Looked up from germline, CDR1 is KGHSH and CDR2 is LQKENI. The CDR3 covers 15 residues. The CDR3 bases are TGTGCCAGCTCACCACCAGGACGCTGGAGGGAGACCCAGTACTTC. Its translation is CASSPPGRWRETQYF. Together with reference TRBV18 and TRBJ2-5, the CDR3 gives the full variable domain: NAGVMQNPRHLVRRRGQEARLRCSPMKGHSHVYWYRQLPEEGLKFMVYLQKENIIDESGMPKERFSAEFPKEGPSILRIQQVVRGDSAAYFCASSPPGRWRETQYFGPGTRLLVL.

V and J are TRBV5-1 and TRBJ1-3; no definite D call. The germline V gene has CDR1 SGHRS and CDR2 YFSETQ. CDR3 length: 14 amino acids. Trimming shortened V by 1 base and J by 4 bases, and 9 bases separated the two germline ends. This CDR3 is CASSLSTGGNTIYF. The DNA for the CDR3 is TGCGCCAGCAGCTTGTCGACTGGGGGAAACACCATATATTTT.

V usage is TRBV5-1 and J usage is TRBJ1-2; no clear D. The CDR3 is made up of 12 amino acids. V lost 4 bases and J 7 bases, leaving 11 bases between the germline ends. CDR1 is SGHRS, CDR2 YFSETQ, per germline. In DNA form, the CDR3 reads TGCGCCAGCAGCCCTGGAGGTAGTGGCTACACCTTC. Translating gives CASSPGGSGYTF.

The chain combines TRBV19 with TRBJ2-6; D call uncertain. The V gene lost 3 bases and the J gene lost 0 bases, with 6 bases spanning the gap. Germline V gene lookup returns CDR1 LNHDA and CDR2 SQIVND (reference sequence). The CDR3 has 15 residues. CDR3 bases: TGTGCCAGTAGTATCATTAACTCTGGGGCCAACGTCCTGACTTTC. Amino acids: CASSIINSGANVLTF.

Only one count was recorded for this clone. The chain combines TRBV19 with TRBJ1-3; D gene ambiguous. Germline V CDR1 and CDR2: LNHDA, SQIVND (reference sequence). This CDR3 region has 16 residues. The V gene lost 2 bases and the J gene lost 2 bases, with 13 bases spanning the gap. CDR3 DNA sequence: TGTGCCAGTAGTATACAGGTGGACCTTCCTGGAAACACCATATATTTT. This gives the protein CASSIQVDLPGNTIYF.

The rearrangement links TRBV7-9 to TRBJ1-2; 8 bases are shared with TRBD1. This CDR3 has 17 amino acids. The V gene end was trimmed by 3 bases and the J gene end by 0 bases; junction bases not matched to a gene: 9. Per germline, CDR1 SEHNR and CDR2 FQNEAQ (reference sequence). The CDR3, as DNA: TGTGCCAGCAGCTTGGACAGGGTTGGTGGGGCTAACTATGGCTACACCTTC. This codes for CASSLDRVGGANYGYTF.

The chain uses TRBV27 and TRBJ2-2, with D possibly TRBD1 on 6 matching bases. Per the germline V gene, CDR1 is MNHEY and CDR2 is SMNVEV (reference sequence). With 3 bases removed from V and 3 bases from J, the gap between germline ends came to 17 bases. The CDR3 runs 17 residues. This CDR3 reads CASSLRGGTVYTGELFF. The CDR3, as DNA: TGTGCCAGCAGTTTGCGAGGGGGTACGGTGTACACCGGGGAGCTGTTTTTT.

The chain uses TRBV28 and TRBJ1-1, with TRBD1 matching 9 bases. CDR1 and CDR2 from the germline V gene are MDHEN and SYDVKM. J lost 8 bases, V lost 7 bases, and 8 bases had no gene match. There are 13 residues in the CDR3. CDR3 region: CASILGQGSEAFF. In DNA form, the CDR3 reads TGTGCCAGCATCCTAGGACAGGGGTCCGAAGCTTTCTTT.

This clone was picked up one time. The chain joins TRBV14 to TRBJ2-1, with D maybe TRBD1 (8 bases). Germline CDR1 and CDR2: SGHDN and FVKESK. Trimming stripped 1 base from V and 5 bases from J, with 12 bases between. There are 15 residues in the CDR3. The CDR3 DNA reads as TGTGCCAGCAGCCAAGTAACAGGGGGGGACAATGAGCAGTTCTTC. Residues: CASSQVTGGDNEQFF.

This sequence joins TRBV27 and TRBJ1-3, with D unresolved. V was trimmed by 5 bases and J by 4 bases, leaving 15 bases between them. Germline V gene data show CDR1 as MNHEY and CDR2 as SMNVEV (reference sequence). The CDR3 covers 15 residues. CDR3 in DNA: TGTGCCAGCAGTAAAGGGCGGGTATCAGGAAACACCATATATTTT. This sequence encodes CASSKGRVSGNTIYF.

This clone was observed a handful of times. The J gene is TRBJ1-5, the V gene TRBV19; TRBD1 matches at 7 bases. Germline CDR1 reads LNHDA; CDR2 reads SQIVND (reference sequence). Germline trimming cut 7 bases from V and 6 bases from J; bases unmatched to any gene: 12. The CDR3 is 15 amino acids. The chain's CDR3 is CASNIEGAGGQPQHF. CDR3 DNA sequence: TGTGCCAGTAACATCGAGGGGGCGGGTGGTCAGCCCCAGCATTTT.

CDR3 in amino acids: CASSFGGEYEQYF. The CDR3 nucleotides read TGCGCCAGCAGCTTCGGCGGAGAATACGAGCAGTACTTC. V usage is TRBV5-1 and J usage is TRBJ2-7; D is ambiguous. Per germline, CDR1 SGHRS and CDR2 YFSETQ. CDR3 length: 13 amino acids. Trimming cost V 2 bases and J 4 bases, with 10 bases left between them.

The chain has TRBV5-4 and TRBJ2-5, with TRBD2 matching over 14 bases. Germline V gene data show CDR1 as SGHNT and CDR2 as YYREEE (reference sequence). The trim removed 5 bases at V and 4 bases at J, leaving 4 bases unmatched. The CDR3 runs to 15 residues. Here the CDR3 reads CASRGTSGGRETQYF. The CDR3, as DNA: TGTGCCAGCAGAGGGACTAGCGGGGGACGAGAGACCCAGTACTTC.

V usage is TRBV28 and J usage is TRBJ1-6, with D perhaps TRBD1 (5 bases). Germline V lookup: CDR1 MDHEN, CDR2 SYDVKM. Trimming pared 9 bases from V and 7 bases from J, leaving 13 bases between. The CDR3 is 13 amino acids. This CDR3 reads CASQRDSNSPLHF. The CDR3 DNA reads as TGTGCCAGTCAGAGGGACTCAAATTCACCCCTCCACTTT.